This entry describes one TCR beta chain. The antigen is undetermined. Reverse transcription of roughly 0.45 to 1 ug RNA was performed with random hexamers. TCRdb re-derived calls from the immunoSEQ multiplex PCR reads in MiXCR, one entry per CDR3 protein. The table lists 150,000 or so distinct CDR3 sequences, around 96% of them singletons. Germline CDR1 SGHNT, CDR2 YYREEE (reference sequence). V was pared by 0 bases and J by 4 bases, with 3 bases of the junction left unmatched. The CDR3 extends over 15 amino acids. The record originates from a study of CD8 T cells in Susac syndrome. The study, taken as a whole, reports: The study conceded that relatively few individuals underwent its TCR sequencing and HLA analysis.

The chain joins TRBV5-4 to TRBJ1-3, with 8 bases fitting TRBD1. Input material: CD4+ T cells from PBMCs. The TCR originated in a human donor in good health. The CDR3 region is CASSLGQGTGNTIYF. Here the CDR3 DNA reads TGTGCCAGCAGCTTGGGACAGGGGACCGGAAACACCATATATTTT.